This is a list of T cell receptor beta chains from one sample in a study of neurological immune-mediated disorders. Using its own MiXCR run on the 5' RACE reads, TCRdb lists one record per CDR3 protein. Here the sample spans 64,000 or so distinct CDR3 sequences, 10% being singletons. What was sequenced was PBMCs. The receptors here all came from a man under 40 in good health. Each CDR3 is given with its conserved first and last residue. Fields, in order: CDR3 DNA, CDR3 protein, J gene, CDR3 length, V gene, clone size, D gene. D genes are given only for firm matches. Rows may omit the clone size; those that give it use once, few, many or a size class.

cdr3_nt: TGCAGTGCTAGAGATCTTTATACTAGCGGGAGCCCCATGGATGAGCAGTTCTTC
cdr3_aa: CSARDLYTSGSPMDEQFF
j_call: TRBJ2-1
cdr3_length: 18
v_call: TRBV20-1
clone_size: many
d_call: TRBD2

cdr3_nt: TGTGCCAGCAGCTTTGACAGGGGGGATGAGACCCAGTACTTC
cdr3_aa: CASSFDRGDETQYF
j_call: TRBJ2-5
cdr3_length: 14
v_call: TRBV11-2
clone_size: many
d_call: TRBD1

cdr3_nt: TGTGCCAGCAGCGCCGACAGGGGCAACGAGCAGTACTTC
cdr3_aa: CASSADRGNEQYF
j_call: TRBJ2-7
cdr3_length: 13
v_call: TRBV7-9
clone_size: NA
d_call: TRBD1

cdr3_nt: TGTGCCAGCAGTGAATTGGCGGGAGGTTTCAGTGAGCAGTTCTTC
cdr3_aa: CASSELAGGFSEQFF
j_call: TRBJ2-1
cdr3_length: 15
v_call: TRBV6-1
clone_size: NA
d_call: TRBD2

cdr3_nt: TGTGCCAGCAGCCTCTTAGCGGGAGGCTCCTACGAGCAGTACTTC
cdr3_aa: CASSLLAGGSYEQYF
j_call: TRBJ2-7
cdr3_length: 15
v_call: TRBV28
clone_size: NA
d_call: TRBD2

cdr3_nt: TGCAGTGGGTGGGAGGGGACAGGGGGCTTCGGAACGTACTTC
cdr3_aa: CSGWEGTGGFGTYF
j_call: TRBJ2-7
cdr3_length: 14
v_call: TRBV20-1
clone_size: many
d_call: TRBD1

cdr3_nt: TGCAGCGTTGACCTACGGCGAAACACTGAAGCTTTCTTT
cdr3_aa: CSVDLRRNTEAFF
j_call: TRBJ1-1
cdr3_length: 13
v_call: TRBV29-1
clone_size: many
d_call: NA

cdr3_nt: TGCGCCAGCAGCCTAGGGACTACTAAAGATACGCAGTATTTT
cdr3_aa: CASSLGTTKDTQYF
j_call: TRBJ2-3
cdr3_length: 14
v_call: TRBV5-1
clone_size: many
d_call: TRBD2

cdr3_nt: TGCGCCAGCAGCAAAGGACAGGGCTCCTACAATGAGCAGTTCTTC
cdr3_aa: CASSKGQGSYNEQFF
j_call: TRBJ2-1
cdr3_length: 15
v_call: TRBV5-1
clone_size: many
d_call: TRBD1

cdr3_nt: TGCAGCGTCGAAGAAGGTTGGGCAGGTGACACCGGGGAGCTGTTTTTT
cdr3_aa: CSVEEGWAGDTGELFF
j_call: TRBJ2-2
cdr3_length: 16
v_call: TRBV29-1
clone_size: few
d_call: NA

cdr3_nt: TGTGCCAGCAGCAAGCAGAGACTAGCGGGGAACCAAGAGACCCAGTACTTC
cdr3_aa: CASSKQRLAGNQETQYF
j_call: TRBJ2-5
cdr3_length: 17
v_call: TRBV3-1
clone_size: many
d_call: TRBD2

cdr3_nt: TGCAGTGCGCCCGGACTAGCGGGAGTCGAGCAGTACTTC
cdr3_aa: CSAPGLAGVEQYF
j_call: TRBJ2-7
cdr3_length: 13
v_call: TRBV20-1
clone_size: many
d_call: TRBD2

cdr3_nt: TGTGCCACCAGTGATCGACAGGGAAGAGTAAATGAGCAGTTCTTC
cdr3_aa: CATSDRQGRVNEQFF
j_call: TRBJ2-1
cdr3_length: 15
v_call: TRBV24-1
clone_size: many
d_call: TRBD1

cdr3_nt: TGTGCCACCAGTGAGACTAGCGGGAGCGATTACGATGAGCAGTTCTTC
cdr3_aa: CATSETSGSDYDEQFF
j_call: TRBJ2-1
cdr3_length: 16
v_call: TRBV24-1
clone_size: many
d_call: TRBD2

cdr3_nt: TGCAGTGACAACAGGAACACTGAAGCTTTCTTT
cdr3_aa: CSDNRNTEAFF
j_call: TRBJ1-1
cdr3_length: 11
v_call: TRBV20-1
clone_size: many
d_call: NA

cdr3_nt: TGTGCCAGCAGTCCAGGTTTCTCTGGGGCCAACGTCCTGACTTTC
cdr3_aa: CASSPGFSGANVLTF
j_call: TRBJ2-6
cdr3_length: 15
v_call: TRBV27
clone_size: many
d_call: NA

cdr3_nt: TGTGCCAGCAGTGACTCGGCCCGCTCCTACAATGAGCAGTTCTTC
cdr3_aa: CASSDSARSYNEQFF
j_call: TRBJ2-1
cdr3_length: 15
v_call: TRBV6-4
clone_size: many
d_call: NA

cdr3_nt: TGTGCCAGCAGTTCACCGGGACAGGGGACCTATGGCTACACCTTC
cdr3_aa: CASSSPGQGTYGYTF
j_call: TRBJ1-2
cdr3_length: 15
v_call: TRBV6-6
clone_size: many
d_call: TRBD1

cdr3_nt: TGTGCCAGCAGCTTTCGGGGGGAGGCAGATACGCAGTATTTT
cdr3_aa: CASSFRGEADTQYF
j_call: TRBJ2-3
cdr3_length: 14
v_call: TRBV7-8
clone_size: many
d_call: TRBD2

cdr3_nt: TGTGCCAGCAGTTTGCGGGTACTGGAGCCCCAGCATTTT
cdr3_aa: CASSLRVLEPQHF
j_call: TRBJ1-5
cdr3_length: 13
v_call: TRBV12-3/TRBV12-4
clone_size: many
d_call: NA

cdr3_nt: TGCAGTGGCACTGGGTACCAAGAGACCCAGTACTTC
cdr3_aa: CSGTGYQETQYF
j_call: TRBJ2-5
cdr3_length: 12
v_call: TRBV20-1
clone_size: many
d_call: NA

cdr3_nt: TGCGCCAGCAGCTTGGATTTGGGGGCGCCCCTGGTGAACACTGAAGCTTTCTTT
cdr3_aa: CASSLDLGAPLVNTEAFF
j_call: TRBJ1-1
cdr3_length: 18
v_call: TRBV5-1
clone_size: many
d_call: NA

cdr3_nt: TGCAGTGCTAGAGATCTCCAGACACTGAATGAAAAACTGTTTTTT
cdr3_aa: CSARDLQTLNEKLFF
j_call: TRBJ1-4
cdr3_length: 15
v_call: TRBV20-1
clone_size: many
d_call: NA

cdr3_nt: TGCAGCGTGAACCCGGGCCAAGACACCGGGGAGCTGTTTTTT
cdr3_aa: CSVNPGQDTGELFF
j_call: TRBJ2-2
cdr3_length: 14
v_call: TRBV29-1
clone_size: NA
d_call: NA

cdr3_nt: TGCGCCAGCAGCTCAATGCCGGATCGGCCCCAGCATTTT
cdr3_aa: CASSSMPDRPQHF
j_call: TRBJ1-5
cdr3_length: 13
v_call: TRBV5-1
clone_size: many
d_call: NA

cdr3_nt: TGTGCCAGCAGCCCCCGGGGGGAGGGACTCTACGAGCAGTACTTC
cdr3_aa: CASSPRGEGLYEQYF
j_call: TRBJ2-7
cdr3_length: 15
v_call: TRBV3-1
clone_size: many
d_call: TRBD2

cdr3_nt: TGCGCCAGCAGCCAAAATAGCGGGGGATTCAATGAGCAGTTCTTC
cdr3_aa: CASSQNSGGFNEQFF
j_call: TRBJ2-1
cdr3_length: 15
v_call: TRBV4-1
clone_size: many
d_call: TRBD2

cdr3_nt: TGTGCCAGCAGCTCGGGACAGGGGGCGCGGAGTTACGAGCAGTACTTC
cdr3_aa: CASSSGQGARSYEQYF
j_call: TRBJ2-7
cdr3_length: 16
v_call: TRBV27
clone_size: many
d_call: TRBD1

cdr3_nt: TGCGCCAGCAGCTTGGCCCGGGACATTACTGAAGCTTTCTTT
cdr3_aa: CASSLARDITEAFF
j_call: TRBJ1-1
cdr3_length: 14
v_call: TRBV5-1
clone_size: many
d_call: NA

cdr3_nt: TGTGCCAGCAGTTTACGGGTAAACTACGAGCAGTACTTC
cdr3_aa: CASSLRVNYEQYF
j_call: TRBJ2-7
cdr3_length: 13
v_call: TRBV27
clone_size: many
d_call: NA

cdr3_nt: TGCAGTGCCACCGGGGGCTACTCCTACAATGAGCAGTTCTTC
cdr3_aa: CSATGGYSYNEQFF
j_call: TRBJ2-1
cdr3_length: 14
v_call: TRBV20-1
clone_size: medium-sized
d_call: NA

cdr3_nt: TGTGCCAGCAGCCTACACCGACAGACTCCTGAAGCTTTCTTT
cdr3_aa: CASSLHRQTPEAFF
j_call: TRBJ1-1
cdr3_length: 14
v_call: TRBV7-2
clone_size: many
d_call: NA

cdr3_nt: TGTGCCAGCAGTTTTCTCGGTGGCACTGAAGCTTTCTTT
cdr3_aa: CASSFLGGTEAFF
j_call: TRBJ1-1
cdr3_length: 13
v_call: TRBV27
clone_size: many
d_call: NA

cdr3_nt: TGTGCCACCAGTGACCCGGACGGCCAAGAGACCCAGTACTTC
cdr3_aa: CATSDPDGQETQYF
j_call: TRBJ2-5
cdr3_length: 14
v_call: TRBV24-1
clone_size: many
d_call: NA

cdr3_nt: TGTGCCAGCATACCTACGCAGAGCCACGGGGAGCTGTTTTTT
cdr3_aa: CASIPTQSHGELFF
j_call: TRBJ2-2
cdr3_length: 14
v_call: TRBV27
clone_size: NA
d_call: NA

cdr3_nt: TGTGCCAGCAGTCCTCTGGGCAGGGGCCAGACTTCGAACACCGGGGAGCTGTTTTTT
cdr3_aa: CASSPLGRGQTSNTGELFF
j_call: TRBJ2-2
cdr3_length: 19
v_call: TRBV12-3/TRBV12-4
clone_size: many
d_call: NA

cdr3_nt: TGTGCCAGCAGTTCTCCGGGACAGGGGGGCCGCTATGGCTACACCTTC
cdr3_aa: CASSSPGQGGRYGYTF
j_call: TRBJ1-2
cdr3_length: 16
v_call: TRBV28
clone_size: many
d_call: TRBD1

cdr3_nt: TGTGCCAGCAGCTTGGGGGGCCGGGGCACTGAAGCTTTCTTT
cdr3_aa: CASSLGGRGTEAFF
j_call: TRBJ1-1
cdr3_length: 14
v_call: TRBV5-4
clone_size: many
d_call: NA

cdr3_nt: TGTGCCAGCAGAATGACTGCTCCAGATACGCAGTATTTT
cdr3_aa: CASRMTAPDTQYF
j_call: TRBJ2-3
cdr3_length: 13
v_call: TRBV2
clone_size: many
d_call: NA

cdr3_nt: TGCAGCGTTGACTACAAGGGGACGGGAAATGAGCAGTTCTTC
cdr3_aa: CSVDYKGTGNEQFF
j_call: TRBJ2-1
cdr3_length: 14
v_call: TRBV29-1
clone_size: many
d_call: NA

cdr3_nt: TGTGCCAGCAGCTTAAGCTCTCACTCCTACGAGCAGTACTTC
cdr3_aa: CASSLSSHSYEQYF
j_call: TRBJ2-7
cdr3_length: 14
v_call: TRBV7-9
clone_size: many
d_call: NA

cdr3_nt: TGCGCCAGCAGCCAAGAGACTAGGACAGGGGTCAATCAGCCCCAGCATTTT
cdr3_aa: CASSQETRTGVNQPQHF
j_call: TRBJ1-5
cdr3_length: 17
v_call: TRBV4-1
clone_size: many
d_call: TRBD1

cdr3_nt: TGTGCCAGCAGCCAAGTAGGAGGGGCTTTTGAAAAACTGTTTTTT
cdr3_aa: CASSQVGGAFEKLFF
j_call: TRBJ1-4
cdr3_length: 15
v_call: TRBV3-1
clone_size: many
d_call: NA

cdr3_nt: TGCAGTGCTAGAGATTTGGGGGTTGGAAACACCATATATTTT
cdr3_aa: CSARDLGVGNTIYF
j_call: TRBJ1-3
cdr3_length: 14
v_call: TRBV20-1
clone_size: many
d_call: NA

cdr3_nt: TGTGCCAGCAGCTCCTTCCCCGGGGAGCTGTTTTTT
cdr3_aa: CASSSFPGELFF
j_call: TRBJ2-2
cdr3_length: 12
v_call: TRBV7-6
clone_size: NA
d_call: NA

cdr3_nt: TGTGCCAGCAGAGGGTACAATGAGCAGTTCTTC
cdr3_aa: CASRGYNEQFF
j_call: TRBJ2-1
cdr3_length: 11
v_call: TRBV2
clone_size: NA
d_call: NA

cdr3_nt: TGCAGCGTCCGGGACCCCAACCTCTACGAGCAGTACTTC
cdr3_aa: CSVRDPNLYEQYF
j_call: TRBJ2-7
cdr3_length: 13
v_call: TRBV29-1
clone_size: NA
d_call: NA

cdr3_nt: TGTGCCATCGGGTCAGGGAGCACTGAAGCTTTCTTT
cdr3_aa: CAIGSGSTEAFF
j_call: TRBJ1-1
cdr3_length: 12
v_call: TRBV10-3
clone_size: many
d_call: NA